One sample yielded the 20 T cell receptor beta chains listed below, sequenced in a study of early T cells in non-severe SARS-CoV-2 infection (dated by TCRdb to the early 2020s). Libraries were made using 5' RACE. The instrument given in TCRdb is NextSeq 500. In TCRdb, the public reads were trimmed at Q25 with fastp and aligned with MiXCR, with productive beta chains retained. All rows with the same CDR3 protein become a single entry with the most common DNA and genes. Here the sample has more than 60,000 distinct CDR3 sequences; more than 4% occur a single time. 4.9% of the sample comes from the top ten. The material sequenced was whole blood. The receptors here all came from an adult who was a healthcare worker with PCR-confirmed SARS-CoV-2 infection or an uninfected control (not recorded which).

This clonotype is classed as medium-sized. For the CDR3, the DNA is TGTGCCAGCAGCCTTCCAAACACAGATACGCAGTATTTT. It specifies CASSLPNTDTQYF. The chain links TRBV7-2 to TRBJ2-3; D call uncertain. Trimming took off 5 bases at V and 2 bases at J, with 8 bases between the two ends. Germline V gives CDR1 SGHTA, CDR2 FQGNSA. The CDR3 contains 13 residues.

This clonotype has ten or more counts. The J gene is TRBJ2-7, the V gene TRBV29-1; no firm D call. The CDR3 is 12 amino acids. Germline values: CDR1 SQVTM, CDR2 ANQGSEA. Between the trimmed V and J ends, which lost 3 bases and 1 base, there was a span of 7 bases. This CDR3 reads CSVEANSYEQYF. The DNA for the CDR3 is TGCAGCGTTGAGGCCAATTCCTACGAGCAGTACTTC.

This clonotype was observed at least ten times. The chain combines TRBV6-1 with TRBJ1-1; 7 nucleotides line up with TRBD1. The CDR3 has 14 residues. V shed 7 bases and J 1 base; nucleotides not matched to a gene: 6. CDR1 is MNHNS, CDR2 SASEGT, per germline. The CDR3 sequence: CASTRDRTNTEAFF. CDR3 coding DNA: TGTGCCAGCACCCGGGACAGAACGAACACTGAAGCTTTCTTT.

The chain is built from TRBV7-2 and TRBJ2-7; 7 bases match TRBD1. CDR3 length equals 14 residues. J was trimmed by 0 bases and V by 6 bases; bases with no gene match: 5. The germline V gene encodes CDR1 SGHTA and CDR2 FQGNSA. CDR3 DNA sequence: TGTGCCAGCAGTCGACAGGGCAGCTCCTACGAGCAGTACTTC. Amino acid sequence: CASSRQGSSYEQYF.

This clonotype was detected a few times. The chain combines TRBV10-3 with TRBJ2-4; D is ambiguous. Germline CDR1 is ENHRY and CDR2 is SYGVKD. The ends were cut back, 0 bases at V and 7 bases at J, with 10 bases in the middle. The CDR3 covers 14 residues. CDR3 DNA: TGTGCCATCAGTGAGTCCGAGGCAGGCAACATTCAGTACTTC. Translating it yields CAISESEAGNIQYF.

The sample holds a few counts of this clonotype. For the CDR3, the DNA is TGTGCCAGCAGCCAATGGACGGTTAATGAGCAGTTCTTC. Translating it yields CASSQWTVNEQFF. The V and J genes are TRBV7-9 and TRBJ2-1; D unclear. V was clipped by 5 bases and J by 7 bases, with 12 bases between them. In germline, CDR1 is SEHNR, CDR2 FQNEAQ (reference sequence). The CDR3 runs to 13 residues.

This clonotype was seen ten or more times. The V call is TRBV6-1, the J call TRBJ1-5; a weak D match, TRBD1 (6 bases). CDR3 length equals 14 residues. Looked up from germline, CDR1 is MNHNS and CDR2 is SASEGT. Trimming left V 8 bases short and J 0 bases short, with 11 bases between. CDR3 DNA sequence: TGTGCCAGCCGGACAGTACCTAGCAATCAGCCCCAGCATTTT. Encoded protein: CASRTVPSNQPQHF.

This clonotype was seen at least ten times. The V call is TRBV20-1, the J call TRBJ2-7; D ambiguous. The germline V gene has CDR1 DFQATT and CDR2 SNEGSKA (reference sequence). The CDR3 runs 15 residues. The V end was cut by 0 bases, the J end by 7 bases, with 19 bases between. For the CDR3, the DNA is TGCAGTGCTAGAGACCTGCCGCGTCCGGACGGAGAGCAGTACTTC. It yields the protein CSARDLPRPDGEQYF.

This clonotype was seen at least ten times. V usage is TRBV6-5 and J usage is TRBJ2-5, with D unresolved. Trimming left V 0 bases short and J 1 base short, with 9 bases between. This CDR3 is 15 amino acids long. The germline CDR1 and CDR2 sequences are MNHEY and SVGAGI. The CDR3, as DNA: TGTGCCAGCAGTTACTCCTGGCGGAGCCAAGAGACCCAGTACTTC. This gives the protein CASSYSWRSQETQYF.

This clonotype came up many times. V is TRBV7-3 and J is TRBJ2-1, with TRBD2 matching over 8 bases. Unmatched junction bases numbered 6, after V lost 2 bases and J lost 6 bases. The germline V gene has CDR1 SGHTA and CDR2 FQGTGA. The CDR3 runs to 15 residues. The CDR3 DNA reads TGTGCCAGCAGCTTATTTGGCGGGGGGCGCAATGAGCAGTTCTTC. Translating gives CASSLFGGGRNEQFF.

This clonotype came up a few times. The chain uses TRBV7-3 and TRBJ2-7, with 10 nucleotides matching TRBD2. V shed 5 bases, J shed 1 base, and the junction held 2 bases outside the gene matches. Per germline, CDR1 SGHTA and CDR2 FQGTGA. This CDR3 has 14 amino acids. The CDR3: CASSILAGSYEQYF. For the CDR3, the DNA is TGTGCCAGCAGCATACTAGCGGGGTCCTACGAGCAGTACTTC.

This clonotype came up many times. The rearrangement links TRBV10-3 to TRBJ1-2, with D possibly being TRBD1 (6 bases). The length of the CDR3 is 14 residues. CDR1 and CDR2 (germline): ENHRY, SYGVKD. V lost 2 bases to trimming and J lost 3 bases, with 10 bases between them. The CDR3 coding sequence is TGTGCCATCAGTGAGCACGGGGGCGACTATGGCTACACCTTC. This translates into CAISEHGGDYGYTF.

The gene calls are TRBV20-1 and TRBJ2-7; 9 bases are shared with TRBD1. The CDR3 sequence is 15 residues long. Germline loops: CDR1 DFQATT, CDR2 SNEGSKA (reference sequence). V lost 4 bases to trimming and J lost 7 bases; unmatched junction nucleotides: 14. For the CDR3, the DNA is TGCAGTGCTACAAGCGCCGGGACAGGGAATGGGGAGCAGTACTTC. Its translation: CSATSAGTGNGEQYF.

This clonotype was picked up a small number of times. V is TRBV6-2 or TRBV6-3 and J is TRBJ2-1; TRBD2 agrees at 9 bases. Trimming took 6 bases from V and 5 from J; bases not matched to a gene: 8. This CDR3 contains 15 residues. From germline, CDR1 is MNHEY and CDR2 SVGEGT. The CDR3 nucleotides read TGTGCCAGCAGCCACGCGTTAGCGGGAGACAATGAGCAGTTCTTC. Its translation: CASSHALAGDNEQFF.

This clonotype was observed many times. The chain combines TRBV5-1 with TRBJ1-2, with D maybe TRBD1 (5 bases). The CDR3 contains 18 residues. The V gene's germline CDR1 is SGHRS and CDR2 YFSETQ. V lost 0 bases, J lost 1 base, and 19 bases lay in between. CDR3 sequence (DNA): TGCGCCAGCAGCTTGGGTCGCTCCGTAGACAGAGATAACTATGGCTACACCTTC. It yields the protein CASSLGRSVDRDNYGYTF.

The chain uses TRBV3-1 and TRBJ2-7, with 8 nucleotides matching TRBD2. Unmatched junction bases numbered 6, after V lost 1 base and J lost 4 bases. Germline CDR1 LGHDT, CDR2 YNNKEL (reference sequence). The CDR3 runs to 15 residues. DNA for the CDR3: TGTGCCAGCAGCCAAGGGATAGCGGGAAAGTACGAGCAGTACTTC. It specifies CASSQGIAGKYEQYF.

This clonotype was picked up many times. This sequence joins TRBV11-2 and TRBJ2-2; D unresolved. This CDR3 spans 14 amino acids. Germline CDR1 is SGHAT and CDR2 is FQNNGV. Deletions cut 1 base from V and 5 bases from J, with 8 bases between. CDR3 nucleotide sequence: TGTGCCAGCAGCTTAGGCCGGTTTACCGGGGAGCTGTTTTTT. This encodes CASSLGRFTGELFF.

This clonotype was picked up many times. The J gene is TRBJ2-7, the V gene TRBV19; D is ambiguous. This CDR3 spans 11 amino acids. Germline V lookup: CDR1 LNHDA, CDR2 SQIVND (reference sequence). The V gene lost 5 bases and the J gene lost 5 bases, with 7 bases spanning the gap. The CDR3 reads CASSWGNEQYF. CDR3 DNA sequence: TGTGCCAGTAGTTGGGGTAACGAGCAGTACTTC.

V is TRBV12-3 or TRBV12-4 and J is TRBJ2-3, with 8 bases lining up with TRBD2. The trim removed 4 bases at V and 4 bases at J, leaving 16 bases unmatched. CDR3 size: 18 residues. CDR3 sequence (DNA): TGTGCCAGCAGTTCAGTACCCTTAGCGGGATGGGAAGCAGATACGCAGTATTTT. It encodes CASSSVPLAGWEADTQYF.

This clonotype came up a few times. The chain carries TRBV29-1 and TRBJ1-2, with D maybe TRBD1 (5 bases). Germline CDR1 SQVTM, CDR2 ANQGSEA. CDR3 length equals 13 residues. Between the trimmed V and J ends, which lost 4 bases and 1 base, there was a span of 10 bases. CDR3 sequence: CSVAHRLNYGYTF. CDR3 DNA sequence: TGCAGCGTTGCCCACAGGCTTAACTATGGCTACACCTTC. Full variable domain (remainder filled in from reference TRBV29-1 and TRBJ1-2): SAVISQKPSRDICQRGTSLTIQCQVDSQVTMMFWYRQQPGQSLTLIATANQGSEATYESGFVIDKFPISRPNLTFSTLTVSNMSPEDSSIYLCSVAHRLNYGYTFGSGTRLTVV.